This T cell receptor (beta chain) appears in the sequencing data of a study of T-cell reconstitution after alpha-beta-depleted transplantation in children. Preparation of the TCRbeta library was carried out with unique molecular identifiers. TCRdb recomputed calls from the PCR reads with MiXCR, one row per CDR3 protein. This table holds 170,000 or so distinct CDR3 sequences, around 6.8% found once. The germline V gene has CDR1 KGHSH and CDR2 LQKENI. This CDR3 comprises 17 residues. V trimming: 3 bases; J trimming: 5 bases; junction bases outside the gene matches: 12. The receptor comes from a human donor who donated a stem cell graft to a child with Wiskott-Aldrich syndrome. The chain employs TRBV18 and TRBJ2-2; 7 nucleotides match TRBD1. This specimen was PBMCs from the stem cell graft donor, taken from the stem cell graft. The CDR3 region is CASSPGTAGFGTGELFF. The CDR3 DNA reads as TGTGCCAGCTCACCGGGGACAGCCGGGTTCGGGACCGGGGAGCTGTTTTTT.